The T cell receptor beta chain under discussion was sequenced for a study of shared clonotypes between healthy human individuals. The study's findings and limits: Roughly 5% of naive CD4 clonotypes were shared across several donors.

The CD4+ fraction was divided into a CD45RA+ naive subset and a CD45RA-negative memory subset. The germline CDR1 and CDR2 sequences are MDHEN and SYDVKM. This CDR3 is built from 16 residues. Using immunoSEQ multiplex PCR, the repertoire was profiled, and TCRdb retains in-frame clones only, with some absent. The data hold hundreds of thousands of clones, with 74% observed a single time. About this clone: What it binds is not known. At one boundary the junction diverges from the germline segment, which might be a read error.

The gene calls are TRBV28 and TRBJ2-7; TRBD2 agrees at 9 bases. Sequencing was performed on memory CD4+ T cells sorted from blood. Indicated subset: CD45RA-negative fraction. The sequence came from a man in his thirties or forties in good health. The CDR3 DNA is TGTGCCAGCAGTCGAACCGCCGGGACTAGCTCCAACGAGCAGTACTTC. The encoded protein is CASSRTAGTSSNEQYF.